This TCR beta chain comes out of a study of cytomegalovirus exposure and HLA in healthy donors. General study findings and limits: A later analysis linked a missense variant in DCLRE1C to the trimming of TCR beta V and J genes. In a later analysis, several top co-occurrence clusters appeared linked to parvovirus B19, influenza, CMV and Epstein-Barr virus.

The PCR ran on 60 Vbeta and 13 Jbeta primers. The assay was immunoSEQ multiplex PCR, and TCRdb's table has in-frame clones only and misses some. The sample lists some 120,000 clones, around three quarters occurring once. A note on this clone: The antigen remains unidentified.

This CDR3 is 11 amino acids long. Trimming pared 4 bases from V and 5 bases from J, leaving 6 bases between. Germline V gives CDR1 SGHDT, CDR2 YYEEEE. The chain couples TRBV5-6 to TRBJ1-1; D is undetermined. The sequence was collected from a man between 18 and 29 years old in good health and CMV-seronegative. The material sequenced was PBMCs. The CDR3 nucleotides are TGTGCCAGCAGCCTCGGGACTGAAGCTTTCTTT. Translated, it gives CASSLGTEAFF.